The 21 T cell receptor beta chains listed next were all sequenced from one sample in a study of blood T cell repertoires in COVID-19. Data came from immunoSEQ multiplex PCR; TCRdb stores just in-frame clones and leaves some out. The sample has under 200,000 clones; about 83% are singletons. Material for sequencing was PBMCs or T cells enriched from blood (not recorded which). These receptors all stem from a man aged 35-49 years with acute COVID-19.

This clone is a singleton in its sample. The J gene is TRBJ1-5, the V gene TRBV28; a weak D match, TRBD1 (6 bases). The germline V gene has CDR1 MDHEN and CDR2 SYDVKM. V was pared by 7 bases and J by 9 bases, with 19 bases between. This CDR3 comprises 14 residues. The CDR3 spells CASTPYRAAWPQHF. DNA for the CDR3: TGTGCCAGCACTCCGTACAGGGCTGCGTGGCCCCAGCATTTT.

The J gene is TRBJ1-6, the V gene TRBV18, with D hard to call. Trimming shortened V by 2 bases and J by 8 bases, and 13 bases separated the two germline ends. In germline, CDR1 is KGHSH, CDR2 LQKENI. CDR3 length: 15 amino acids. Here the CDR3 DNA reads TGTGCCAGCTCACCATCGGCGGAGTTTGATTCACCCCTCCACTTT. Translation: CASSPSAEFDSPLHF.

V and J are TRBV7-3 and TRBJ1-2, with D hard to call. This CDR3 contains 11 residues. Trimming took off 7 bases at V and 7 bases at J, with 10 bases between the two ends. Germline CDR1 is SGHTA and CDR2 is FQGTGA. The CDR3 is CASTQESGYTF. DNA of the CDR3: TGTGCCAGCACCCAAGAGAGTGGCTACACCTTC.

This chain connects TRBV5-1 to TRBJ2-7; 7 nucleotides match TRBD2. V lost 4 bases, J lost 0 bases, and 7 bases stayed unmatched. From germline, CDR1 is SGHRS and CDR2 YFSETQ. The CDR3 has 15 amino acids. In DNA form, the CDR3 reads TGCGCCAGCAGCCCTCTAGCGGCGGTCTCCTACGAGCAGTACTTC. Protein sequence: CASSPLAAVSYEQYF.

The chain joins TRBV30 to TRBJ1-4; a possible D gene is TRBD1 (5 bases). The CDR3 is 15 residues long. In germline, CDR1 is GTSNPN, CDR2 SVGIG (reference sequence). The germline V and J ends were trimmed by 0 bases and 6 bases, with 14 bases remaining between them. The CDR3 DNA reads TGTGCCTGGAGTGTACAGCAGGGAAGGGATGAAAAACTGTTTTTT. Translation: CAWSVQQGRDEKLFF. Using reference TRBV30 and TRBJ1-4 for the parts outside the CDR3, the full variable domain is SQTIHQWPATLVQPVGSPLSLECTVEGTSNPNLYWYRQAAGRGLQLLFYSVGIGQISSEVPQNLSASRPQDRQFILSSKKLLLSDSGFYLCAWSVQQGRDEKLFFGSGTQLSVL.

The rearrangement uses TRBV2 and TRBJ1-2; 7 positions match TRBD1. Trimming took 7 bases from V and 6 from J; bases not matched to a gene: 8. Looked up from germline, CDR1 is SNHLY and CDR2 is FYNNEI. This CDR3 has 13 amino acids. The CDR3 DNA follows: TGTGCCAGCACTAGAAAGGGGGCTGATGGCTACACCTTC. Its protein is CASTRKGADGYTF.

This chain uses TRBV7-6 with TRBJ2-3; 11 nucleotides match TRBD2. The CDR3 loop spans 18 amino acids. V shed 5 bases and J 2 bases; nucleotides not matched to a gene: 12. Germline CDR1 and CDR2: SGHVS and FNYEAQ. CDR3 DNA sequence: TGTGCCAGCAGCCCTAGGGGGACTAGCGGAACGTTCACAGATACGCAGTATTTT. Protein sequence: CASSPRGTSGTFTDTQYF.

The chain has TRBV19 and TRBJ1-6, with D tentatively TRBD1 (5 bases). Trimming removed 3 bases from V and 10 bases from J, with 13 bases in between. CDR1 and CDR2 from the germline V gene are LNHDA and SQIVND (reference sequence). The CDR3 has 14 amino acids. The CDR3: CASSIGTGESPLHF. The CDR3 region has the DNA TGTGCCAGTAGTATTGGTACGGGGGAATCACCCCTCCACTTT.

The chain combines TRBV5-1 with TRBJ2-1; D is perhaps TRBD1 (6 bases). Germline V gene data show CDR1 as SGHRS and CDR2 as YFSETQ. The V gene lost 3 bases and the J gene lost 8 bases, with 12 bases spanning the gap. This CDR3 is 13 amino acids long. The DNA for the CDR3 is TGCGCCAGCAGCTCTACAGGGACGGATGAGCAGTTCTTC. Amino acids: CASSSTGTDEQFF.

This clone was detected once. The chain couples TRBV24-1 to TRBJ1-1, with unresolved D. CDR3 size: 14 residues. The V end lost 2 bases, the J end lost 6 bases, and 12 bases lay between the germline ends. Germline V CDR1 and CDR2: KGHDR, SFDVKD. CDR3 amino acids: CATSDSGRGSEAFF. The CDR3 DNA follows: TGTGCCACCAGTGATTCCGGGCGGGGTTCTGAAGCTTTCTTT.

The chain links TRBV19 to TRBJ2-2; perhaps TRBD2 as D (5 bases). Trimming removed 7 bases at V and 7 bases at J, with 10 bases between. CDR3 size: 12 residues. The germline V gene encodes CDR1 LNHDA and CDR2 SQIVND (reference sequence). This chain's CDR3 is CASNWGVGELFF. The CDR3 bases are TGTGCCAGTAACTGGGGAGTCGGGGAGCTGTTTTTT.

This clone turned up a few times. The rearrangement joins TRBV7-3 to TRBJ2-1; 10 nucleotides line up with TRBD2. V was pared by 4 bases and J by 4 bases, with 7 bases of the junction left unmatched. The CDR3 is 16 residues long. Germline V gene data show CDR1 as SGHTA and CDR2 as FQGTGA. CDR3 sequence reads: CASSYLAGADYNEQFF. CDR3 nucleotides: TGTGCCAGCAGCTACCTAGCGGGAGCCGATTACAATGAGCAGTTCTTC.

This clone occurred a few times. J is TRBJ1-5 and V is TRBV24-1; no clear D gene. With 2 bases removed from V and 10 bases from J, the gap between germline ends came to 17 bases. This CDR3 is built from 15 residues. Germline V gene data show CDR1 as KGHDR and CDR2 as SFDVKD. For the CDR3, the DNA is TGTGCCACCAGTGATTCCAAAGAACAGATGACACCCCAGCATTTT. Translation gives CATSDSKEQMTPQHF.

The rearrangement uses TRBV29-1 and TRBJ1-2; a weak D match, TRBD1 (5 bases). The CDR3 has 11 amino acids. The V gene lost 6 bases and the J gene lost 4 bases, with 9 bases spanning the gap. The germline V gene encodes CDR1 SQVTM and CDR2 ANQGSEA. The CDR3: CSVREGYGYTF. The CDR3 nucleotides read TGCAGCGTCAGGGAAGGCTATGGCTACACCTTC.

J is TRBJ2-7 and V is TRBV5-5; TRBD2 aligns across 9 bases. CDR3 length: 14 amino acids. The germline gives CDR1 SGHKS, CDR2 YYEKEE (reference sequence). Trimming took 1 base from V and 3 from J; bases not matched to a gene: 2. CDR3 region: CASSLLTSGYEQYF. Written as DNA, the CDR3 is TGTGCCAGCAGCTTGTTGACTAGCGGCTACGAGCAGTACTTC.

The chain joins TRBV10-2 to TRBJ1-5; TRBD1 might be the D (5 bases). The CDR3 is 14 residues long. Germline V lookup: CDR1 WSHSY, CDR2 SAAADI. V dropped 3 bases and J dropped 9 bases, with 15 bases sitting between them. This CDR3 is CASSDRGGRGPQHF. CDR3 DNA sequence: TGCGCCAGCAGTGATAGGGGCGGCCGCGGGCCCCAGCATTTT.

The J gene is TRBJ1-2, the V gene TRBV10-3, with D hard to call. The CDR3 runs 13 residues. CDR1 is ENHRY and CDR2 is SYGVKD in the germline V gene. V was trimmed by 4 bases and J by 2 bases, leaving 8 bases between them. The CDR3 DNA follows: TGTGCCATCAGTGGAAAGCCGAACTATGGCTACACCTTC. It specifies CAISGKPNYGYTF.

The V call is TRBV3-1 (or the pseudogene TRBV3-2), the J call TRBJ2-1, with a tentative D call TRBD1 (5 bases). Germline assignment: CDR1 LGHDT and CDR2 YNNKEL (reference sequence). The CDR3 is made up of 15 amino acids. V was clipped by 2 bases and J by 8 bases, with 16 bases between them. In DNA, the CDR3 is TGTGCCAGCAGCCAACGAGAGACAGCAGGGTATGAGCAGTTCTTC. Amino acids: CASSQRETAGYEQFF.

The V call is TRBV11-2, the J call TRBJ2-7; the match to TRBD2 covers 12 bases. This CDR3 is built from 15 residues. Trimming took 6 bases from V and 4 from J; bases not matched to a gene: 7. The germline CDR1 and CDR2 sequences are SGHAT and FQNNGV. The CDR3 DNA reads TGTGCCAGCAGTCTCCTAGCGGGAGGGCAGTACGAGCAGTACTTC. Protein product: CASSLLAGGQYEQYF.

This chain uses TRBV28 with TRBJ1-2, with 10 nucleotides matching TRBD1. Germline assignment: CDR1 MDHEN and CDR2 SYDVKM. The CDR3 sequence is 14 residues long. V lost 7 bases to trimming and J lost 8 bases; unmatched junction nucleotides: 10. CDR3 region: CASITGTGVDGYTF. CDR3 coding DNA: TGTGCCAGCATTACCGGGACAGGGGTAGACGGCTACACCTTC.

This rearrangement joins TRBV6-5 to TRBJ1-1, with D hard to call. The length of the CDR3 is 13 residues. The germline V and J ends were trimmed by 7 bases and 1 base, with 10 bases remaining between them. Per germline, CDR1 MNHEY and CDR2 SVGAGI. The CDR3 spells CASTRNKNTEAFF. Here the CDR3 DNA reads TGTGCCAGCACGAGGAATAAGAACACTGAAGCTTTCTTT.